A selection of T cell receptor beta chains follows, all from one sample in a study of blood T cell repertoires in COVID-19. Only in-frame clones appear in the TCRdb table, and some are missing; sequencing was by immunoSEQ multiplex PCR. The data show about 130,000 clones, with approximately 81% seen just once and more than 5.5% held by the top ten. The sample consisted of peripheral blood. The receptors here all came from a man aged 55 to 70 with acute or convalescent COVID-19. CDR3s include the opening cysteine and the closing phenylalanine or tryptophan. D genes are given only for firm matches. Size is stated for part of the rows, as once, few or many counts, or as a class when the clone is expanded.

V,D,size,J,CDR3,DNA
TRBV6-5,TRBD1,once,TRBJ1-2,CASSSAGGGGYGYTF,TGTGCCAGCAGTTCCGCAGGAGGGGGCGGGTATGGCTACACCTTC
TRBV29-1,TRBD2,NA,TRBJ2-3,CSVIWGGDTQYF,TGCAGCGTTATATGGGGAGGGGATACGCAGTATTTT
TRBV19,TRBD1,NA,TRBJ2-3,CASSMDRGGTDTQYF,TGTGCCAGTAGTATGGACAGGGGGGGCACAGATACGCAGTATTTT
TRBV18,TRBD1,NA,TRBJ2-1,CASSVIKTGGNEQFF,TGTGCCAGCTCCGTAATAAAAACAGGGGGCAATGAGCAGTTCTTC
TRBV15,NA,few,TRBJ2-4,CATSRDLGQGPDVAKNIQYF,TGTGCCACCAGCAGAGATCTCGGGCAGGGCCCGGACGTAGCCAAAAACATTCAGTACTTC
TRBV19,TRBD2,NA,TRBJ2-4,CASQTSEGDLAKNIQYF,TGTGCCAGCCAGACTAGCGAAGGGGATCTAGCCAAAAACATTCAGTACTTC
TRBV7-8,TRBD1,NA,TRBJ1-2,CASSLTGSPTNYGYTF,TGTGCCAGCAGCTTGACAGGGTCTCCCACTAACTATGGCTACACCTTC
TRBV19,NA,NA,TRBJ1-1,CASSLYRAPGAEAFF,TGTGCCAGTAGTCTATACCGGGCCCCCGGGGCTGAAGCTTTCTTT
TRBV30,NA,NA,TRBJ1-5,CAWSAGGNQPQHF,TGTGCCTGGAGTGCAGGGGGCAATCAGCCCCAGCATTTT
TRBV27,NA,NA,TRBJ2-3,CASSLYGSTADTQYF,TGTGCCAGCAGTTTATACGGGAGCACGGCAGATACGCAGTATTTT
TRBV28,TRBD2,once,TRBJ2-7,CASSFPLAELTYEQYF,TGTGCCAGCAGTTTCCCTCTAGCGGAACTAACCTACGAGCAGTACTTC
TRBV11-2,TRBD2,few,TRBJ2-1,CASSLVRGYIDEQFF,TGTGCCAGCAGCTTAGTGCGGGGGTATATCGATGAGCAGTTCTTC
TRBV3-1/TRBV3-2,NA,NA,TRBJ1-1,CASSPPPAGSVGAFF,TGTGCCAGCAGCCCGCCGCCGGCGGGGTCAGTCGGAGCTTTCTTT
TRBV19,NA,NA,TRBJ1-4,CASSEEKLFF,TGTGCCAGTAGCGAGGAAAAACTGTTTTTT
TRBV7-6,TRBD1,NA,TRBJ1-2,CASSLGTGGPNYGYTF,TGTGCCAGCAGCTTAGGGACAGGGGGCCCGAACTATGGCTACACCTTC
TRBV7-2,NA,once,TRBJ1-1,CASSFETGEAFF,TGTGCCAGCAGCTTCGAGACAGGAGAAGCTTTCTTT
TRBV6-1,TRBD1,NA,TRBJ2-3,CASSDRTGGKDTQYF,TGTGCCAGCAGTGACCGGACAGGGGGCAAGGATACGCAGTATTTT
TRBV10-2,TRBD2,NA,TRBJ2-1,CASRSGTTYNEQFF,TGCGCCAGCAGAAGCGGGACTACCTACAATGAGCAGTTCTTC
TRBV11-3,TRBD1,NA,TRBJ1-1,CASSLAGQGLNTEAFF,TGTGCCAGCAGCTTAGCCGGACAGGGGTTGAACACTGAAGCTTTCTTT
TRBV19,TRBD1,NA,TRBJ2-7,CASSPLEGAAYEQYF,TGTGCCAGTAGTCCCCTTGAGGGGGCGGCCTACGAGCAGTACTTC
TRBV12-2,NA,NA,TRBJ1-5,CASRQGHCNQPQHF,TGTGCAAGTCGCCAGGGACACTGCAATCAGCCCCAGCATTTT
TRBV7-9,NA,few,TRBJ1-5,CASSAGQFQREPQHF,TGTGCCAGCAGCGCCGGACAGTTTCAACGGGAGCCCCAGCATTTT
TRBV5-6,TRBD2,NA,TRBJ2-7,CASSLAAGATYEQYF,TGTGCCAGCAGCTTGGCAGCGGGGGCTACCTACGAGCAGTACTTC
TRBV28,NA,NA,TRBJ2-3,CASSYQGSPQYF,TGTGCCAGCAGTTACCAGGGGTCCCCGCAGTATTTT
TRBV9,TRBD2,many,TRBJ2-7,CASSVGGRAYWEGSYEQYF,TGTGCCAGCAGCGTCGGCGGGAGGGCCTATTGGGAAGGAAGTTACGAGCAGTACTTC
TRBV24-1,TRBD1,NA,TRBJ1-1,CATSDRDSSEAFF,TGTGCCACCAGTGACCGGGACAGCTCTGAAGCTTTCTTT
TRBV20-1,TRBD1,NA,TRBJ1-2,CSASLGQGAWGYTF,TGCAGTGCTAGTCTCGGACAGGGGGCTTGGGGCTACACCTTC
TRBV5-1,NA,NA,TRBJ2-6,CASSTGQYSGANVLTF,TGCGCCAGCAGCACCGGACAGTACTCTGGGGCCAACGTCCTGACTTTC
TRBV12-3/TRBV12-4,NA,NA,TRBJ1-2,CASMAGYTF,TGTGCCAGTATGGCTGGCTACACCTTC
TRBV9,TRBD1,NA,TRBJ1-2,CASSVKPRDSRGLNYGYTF,TGTGCCAGCAGCGTCAAGCCCCGGGACTCCAGGGGGTTGAACTATGGCTACACCTTC
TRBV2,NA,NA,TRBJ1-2,CASSEEGPYGYTF,TGTGCCAGCAGTGAAGAGGGGCCCTATGGCTACACCTTC
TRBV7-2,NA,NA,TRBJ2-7,CASSLQWTGEQYF,TGTGCCAGCAGCTTACAGTGGACTGGCGAGCAGTACTTC
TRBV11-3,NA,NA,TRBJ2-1,CASSLQGSKSWQFF,TGTGCCAGCAGCTTACAGGGGTCGAAGAGTTGGCAGTTCTTC
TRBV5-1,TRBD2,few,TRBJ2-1,CASSLAVWTSGRGYNEQFF,TGCGCCAGCAGCTTGGCGGTCTGGACTAGCGGGAGAGGTTACAATGAGCAGTTCTTC
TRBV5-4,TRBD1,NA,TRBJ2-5,CASSFPGGETQYF,TGTGCCAGCAGCTTTCCAGGGGGAGAGACCCAGTACTTC
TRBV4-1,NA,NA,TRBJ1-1,CASSHAPGQNTEAFF,TGCGCCAGCAGCCACGCCCCGGGACAGAACACTGAAGCTTTCTTT
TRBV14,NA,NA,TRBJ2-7,CASSQDLRPTDEQYF,TGTGCCAGCAGCCAAGATCTGAGACCGACAGACGAGCAGTACTTC
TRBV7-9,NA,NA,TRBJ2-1,CASSLTSANEQFF,TGTGCCAGCAGCTTAACATCCGCAAATGAGCAGTTCTTC
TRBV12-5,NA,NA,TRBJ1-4,CASGVRGEKLFF,TGTGCTAGTGGGGTGAGAGGGGAAAAACTGTTTTTT
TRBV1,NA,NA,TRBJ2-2,CTSSQPFRRRGALTGELFF,TGCACCAGCAGCCAACCCTTTCGGAGGCGGGGGGCCCTCACCGGGGAGCTGTTTTTT
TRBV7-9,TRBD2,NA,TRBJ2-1,CASRPSGSGEQFF,TGTGCCAGCAGGCCTAGCGGGAGTGGTGAGCAGTTCTTC
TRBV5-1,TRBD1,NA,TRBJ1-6,CASSGGTGGTPLHF,TGCGCCAGCAGCGGAGGGACAGGGGGGACACCCCTCCACTTT
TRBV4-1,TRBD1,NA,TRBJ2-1,CASSQRDRGPDEQFF,TGCGCCAGCAGCCAACGGGACAGGGGGCCGGATGAGCAGTTCTTC
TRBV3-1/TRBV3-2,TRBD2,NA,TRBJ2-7,CASSHSSRGSASYEQYF,TGTGCCAGCAGCCACTCATCGCGGGGGAGTGCATCCTACGAGCAGTACTTC
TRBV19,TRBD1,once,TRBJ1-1,CASSPLAGTVMNTEAFF,TGTGCCAGTAGTCCTCTGGCGGGGACAGTCATGAACACTGAAGCTTTCTTT
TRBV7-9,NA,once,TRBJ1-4,CASRLQSTNEKLFF,TGTGCCAGCAGATTACAGTCAACTAATGAAAAACTGTTTTTT
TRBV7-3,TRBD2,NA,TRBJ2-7,CASSPRTSGSSEQYF,TGTGCCAGCAGCCCGCGGACTAGCGGGAGCTCCGAGCAGTACTTC
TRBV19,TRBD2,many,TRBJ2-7,CASSGLAGGNYEQYF,TGTGCCAGTAGCGGACTAGCGGGAGGAAACTACGAGCAGTACTTC
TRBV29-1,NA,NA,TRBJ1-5,CSAAVQGLNQPQHF,TGCAGCGCGGCGGTCCAGGGGCTCAATCAGCCCCAGCATTTT
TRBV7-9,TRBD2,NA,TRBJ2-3,CASSGTSGMADTQYF,TGTGCCAGCAGCGGGACTAGCGGGATGGCAGATACGCAGTATTTT
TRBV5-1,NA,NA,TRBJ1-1,CASSLQGRYTEAFF,TGCGCCAGCAGCTTGCAGGGAAGGTACACTGAAGCTTTCTTT
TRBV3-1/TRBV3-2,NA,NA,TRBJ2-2,CASSRQGDTGELFF,TGTGCCAGCAGCAGACAAGGCGACACCGGGGAGCTGTTTTTT
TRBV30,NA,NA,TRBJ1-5,CAWSVRGRDYQPQHF,TGTGCCTGGAGTGTAAGGGGCAGGGATTATCAGCCCCAGCATTTT
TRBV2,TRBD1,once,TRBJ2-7,CASSEGQGGAYEQYF,TGTGCCAGCAGTGAGGGACAGGGAGGCGCCTACGAGCAGTACTTC